This is a list of T cell receptor beta chains from one sample in a study of blood T cell repertoires in COVID-19. Some clones are missing from TCRdb's copy, which holds only in-frame ones; the method was immunoSEQ multiplex PCR. This table holds 250,000 to 300,000 clones, more than 75% found once. Sequencing used PBMCs or T cells enriched from blood (not recorded which). The receptors stem from an older woman in a cohort exposed to, infected with or recovered from COVID-19 (not recorded which). The conserved cysteine and the conserved F or W are not part of the CDR3 here.

V,CDR3
TRBV6-4,ASSDGNGVPYNEQF
TRBV6-2/TRBV6-3,ASSNLIRGRSYNEQF
TRBV5-1,ASSWGTGKETQY
TRBV15,ATSRGPSSTDTQY
TRBV3-1/TRBV3-2,ASSQRQGPPYEQY
TRBV4-2,ASSQDAGEFYNEQF
TRBV3-1/TRBV3-2,ASSQDGGTGSPRDEQY
TRBV5-4,ASSPRRRTSGRFTETQY
TRBV19,ASSIQGLAGGGTYEQY
TRBV5-1,ASSLTSGTFGEQF
TRBV24-1,ATSDGDRGPDYYGYT